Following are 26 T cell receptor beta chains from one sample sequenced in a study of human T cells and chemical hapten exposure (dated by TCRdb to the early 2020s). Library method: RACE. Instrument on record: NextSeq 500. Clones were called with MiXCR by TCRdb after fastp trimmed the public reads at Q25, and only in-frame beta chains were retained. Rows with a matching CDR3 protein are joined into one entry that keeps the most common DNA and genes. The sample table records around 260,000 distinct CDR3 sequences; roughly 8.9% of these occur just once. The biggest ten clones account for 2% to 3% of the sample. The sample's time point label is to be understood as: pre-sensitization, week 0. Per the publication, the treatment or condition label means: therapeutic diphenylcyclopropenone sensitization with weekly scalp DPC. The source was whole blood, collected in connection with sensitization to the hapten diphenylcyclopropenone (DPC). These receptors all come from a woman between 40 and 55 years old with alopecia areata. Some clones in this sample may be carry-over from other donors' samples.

CDR3 DNA sequence: TGTGCTAGCCTCGTTGGATGGGGGTTTAACTATGGCTACACCTTC. Its translation is CASLVGWGFNYGYTF. This chain uses TRBV7-7 with TRBJ1-2; weak D call: TRBD1 (5 bases). This CDR3 contains 15 residues. Germline V gene lookup returns CDR1 SSHAT and CDR2 FNYEAQ (reference sequence).

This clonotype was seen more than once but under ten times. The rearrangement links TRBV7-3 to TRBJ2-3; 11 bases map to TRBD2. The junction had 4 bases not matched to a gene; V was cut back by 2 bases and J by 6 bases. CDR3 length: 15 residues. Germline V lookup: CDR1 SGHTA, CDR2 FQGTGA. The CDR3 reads CASSLPTSGTDTQYF. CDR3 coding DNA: TGTGCCAGCAGCTTACCGACTAGCGGGACCGATACGCAGTATTTT. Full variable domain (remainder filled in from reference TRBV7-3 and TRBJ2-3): GAGVSQTPSNKVTEKGKYVELRCDPISGHTALYWYRQSLGQGPEFLIYFQGTGAADDSGLPNDRFFAVRPEGSVSTLKIQRTERGDSAVYLCASSLPTSGTDTQYFGPGTRLTVL.

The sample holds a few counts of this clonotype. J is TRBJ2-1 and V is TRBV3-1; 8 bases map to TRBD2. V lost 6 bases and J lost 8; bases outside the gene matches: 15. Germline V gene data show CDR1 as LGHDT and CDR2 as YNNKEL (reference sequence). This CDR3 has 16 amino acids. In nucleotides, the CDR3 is TGTGCCAGCAGTCCCGCCGGGACTAGGACTAGCCATGAGCAGTTCTTC. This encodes CASSPAGTRTSHEQFF.

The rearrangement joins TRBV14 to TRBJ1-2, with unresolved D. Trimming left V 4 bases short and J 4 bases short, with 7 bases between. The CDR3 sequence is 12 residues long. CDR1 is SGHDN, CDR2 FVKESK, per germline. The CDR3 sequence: CASSPNPYGYTF. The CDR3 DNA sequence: TGTGCCAGCAGCCCGAATCCCTATGGCTACACCTTC.

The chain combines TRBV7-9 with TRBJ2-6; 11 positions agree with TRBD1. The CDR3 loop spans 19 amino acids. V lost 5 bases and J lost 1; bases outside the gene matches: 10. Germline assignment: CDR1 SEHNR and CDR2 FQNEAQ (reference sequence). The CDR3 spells CASSGQGAAYRSGANVLTF. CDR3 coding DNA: TGTGCCAGCAGCGGACAGGGGGCCGCCTACCGTTCTGGGGCCAACGTCCTGACTTTC.

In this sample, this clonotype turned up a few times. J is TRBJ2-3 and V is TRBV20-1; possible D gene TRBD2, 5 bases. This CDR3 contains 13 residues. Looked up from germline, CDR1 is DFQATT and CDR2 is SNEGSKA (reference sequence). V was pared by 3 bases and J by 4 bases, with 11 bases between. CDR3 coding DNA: TGCAGTGCTAGCGGGAATCGAGCAGATACGCAGTATTTT. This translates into CSASGNRADTQYF.

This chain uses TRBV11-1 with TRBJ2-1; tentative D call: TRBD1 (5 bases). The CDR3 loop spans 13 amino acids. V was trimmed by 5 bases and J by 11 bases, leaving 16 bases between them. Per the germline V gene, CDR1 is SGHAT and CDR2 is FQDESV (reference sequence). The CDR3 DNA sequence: TGTGCCAGCAGCCCCGCAGAGGCAGGGAAGCAGTTCTTC. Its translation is CASSPAEAGKQFF.

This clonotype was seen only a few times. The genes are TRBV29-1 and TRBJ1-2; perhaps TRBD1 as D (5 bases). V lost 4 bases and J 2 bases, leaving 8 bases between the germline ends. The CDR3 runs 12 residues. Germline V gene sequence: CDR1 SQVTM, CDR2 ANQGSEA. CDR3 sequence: CSVARGNYGYTF. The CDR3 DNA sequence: TGCAGCGTTGCGAGGGGAAACTATGGCTACACCTTC.

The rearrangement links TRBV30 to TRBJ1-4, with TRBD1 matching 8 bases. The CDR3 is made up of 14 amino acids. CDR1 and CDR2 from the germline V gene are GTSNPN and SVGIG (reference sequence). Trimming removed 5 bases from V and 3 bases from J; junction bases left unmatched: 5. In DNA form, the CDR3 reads TGTGCCTGGGGACAGGGAGGACCTAATGAAAAACTGTTTTTT. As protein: CAWGQGGPNEKLFF.

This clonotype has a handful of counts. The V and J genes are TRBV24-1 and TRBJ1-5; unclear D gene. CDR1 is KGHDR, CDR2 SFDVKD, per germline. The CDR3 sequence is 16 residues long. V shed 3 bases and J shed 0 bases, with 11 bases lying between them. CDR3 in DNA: TGTGCCACCAGTGATAATTCGTGGGATAGCAATCAGCCCCAGCATTTT. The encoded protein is CATSDNSWDSNQPQHF.

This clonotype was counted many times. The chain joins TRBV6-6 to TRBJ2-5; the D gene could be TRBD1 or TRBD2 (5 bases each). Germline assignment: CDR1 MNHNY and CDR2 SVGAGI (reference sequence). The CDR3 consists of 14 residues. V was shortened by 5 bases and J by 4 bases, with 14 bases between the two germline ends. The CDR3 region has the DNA TGTGCCAGCAGTAACCCGGGGCTCCGAGAGACCCAGTACTTC. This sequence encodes CASSNPGLRETQYF.

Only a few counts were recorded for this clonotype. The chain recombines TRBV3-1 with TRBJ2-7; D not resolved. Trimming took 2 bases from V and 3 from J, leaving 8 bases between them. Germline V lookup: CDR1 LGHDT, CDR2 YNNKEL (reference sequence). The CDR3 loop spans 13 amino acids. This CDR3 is CASSQTNLYEQYF. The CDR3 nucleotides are TGTGCCAGCAGCCAAACTAACCTCTACGAGCAGTACTTC.

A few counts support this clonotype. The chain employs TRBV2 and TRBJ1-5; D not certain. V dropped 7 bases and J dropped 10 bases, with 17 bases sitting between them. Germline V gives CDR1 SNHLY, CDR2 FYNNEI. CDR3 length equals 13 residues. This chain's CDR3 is CASKADGSDPQHF. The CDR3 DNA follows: TGTGCCAGCAAGGCGGACGGCTCAGATCCCCAGCATTTT.

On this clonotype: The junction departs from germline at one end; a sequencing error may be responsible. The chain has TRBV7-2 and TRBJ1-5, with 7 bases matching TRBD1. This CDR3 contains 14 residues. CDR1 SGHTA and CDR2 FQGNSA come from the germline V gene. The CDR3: CASSNRDSDHPQHF. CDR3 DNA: TGTGCCAGCAGCAACCGGGACAGCGATCATCCCCAGCATTTT.

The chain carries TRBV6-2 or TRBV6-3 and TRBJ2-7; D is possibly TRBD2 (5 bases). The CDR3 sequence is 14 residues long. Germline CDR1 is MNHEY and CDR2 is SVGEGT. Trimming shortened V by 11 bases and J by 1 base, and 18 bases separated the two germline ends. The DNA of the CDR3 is TGTGCCGTCACCCCAAGCGGTGTATCCTACGAGCAGTACTTC. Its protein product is CAVTPSGVSYEQYF.

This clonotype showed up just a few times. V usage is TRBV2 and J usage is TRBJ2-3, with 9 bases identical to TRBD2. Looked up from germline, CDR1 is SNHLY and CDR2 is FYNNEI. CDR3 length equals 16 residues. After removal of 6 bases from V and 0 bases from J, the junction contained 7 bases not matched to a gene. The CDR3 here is CASSERLAASTDTQYF. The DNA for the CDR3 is TGTGCCAGCAGCGAACGACTAGCGGCAAGCACAGATACGCAGTATTTT.

The CDR3 region has the DNA TGTGCCAGCAGCGAAGGGACAGGGGTTCAAGAGACCCAGTACTTC. It encodes CASSEGTGVQETQYF. This sequence joins TRBV6-2 or TRBV6-3 and TRBJ2-5; TRBD1 agrees at 10 bases. Germline CDR1 reads MNHEY; CDR2 reads SVGEGT. This CDR3 is 15 amino acids long. The trim removed 6 bases at V and 2 bases at J, leaving 6 bases unmatched.

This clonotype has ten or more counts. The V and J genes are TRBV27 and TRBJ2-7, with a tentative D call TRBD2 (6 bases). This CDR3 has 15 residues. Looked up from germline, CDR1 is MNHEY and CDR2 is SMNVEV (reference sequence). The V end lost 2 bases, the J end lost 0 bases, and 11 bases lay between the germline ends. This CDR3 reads CASSLGASDSYEQYF. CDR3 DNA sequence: TGTGCCAGCAGTTTAGGGGCTAGCGACTCCTACGAGCAGTACTTC.

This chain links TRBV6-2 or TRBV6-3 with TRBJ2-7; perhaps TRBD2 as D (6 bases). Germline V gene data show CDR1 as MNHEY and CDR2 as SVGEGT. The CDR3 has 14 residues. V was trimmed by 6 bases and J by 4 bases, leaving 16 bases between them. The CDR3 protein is CASSNPGLPYEQYF. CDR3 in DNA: TGTGCCAGCAGCAACCCGGGACTGCCATACGAGCAGTACTTC.

Here the CDR3 reads CASSQGGGQKPQHF. CDR3 in DNA: TGTGCCAGCAGCCAAGGGGGGGGGCAAAAGCCCCAGCATTTT. This chain uses TRBV27 with TRBJ1-5; possibly TRBD1 for D (6 bases). Germline CDR1 is MNHEY and CDR2 is SMNVEV (reference sequence). This CDR3 comprises 14 residues. V was shortened by 6 bases and J by 8 bases, with 17 bases between the two germline ends.

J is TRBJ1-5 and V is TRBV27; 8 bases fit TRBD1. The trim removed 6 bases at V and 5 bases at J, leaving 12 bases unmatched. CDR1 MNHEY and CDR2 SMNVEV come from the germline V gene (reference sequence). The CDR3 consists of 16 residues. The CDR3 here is CASRDGRGLGYQPQHF. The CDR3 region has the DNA TGTGCCAGCAGAGACGGCAGGGGGCTAGGATATCAGCCCCAGCATTTT.

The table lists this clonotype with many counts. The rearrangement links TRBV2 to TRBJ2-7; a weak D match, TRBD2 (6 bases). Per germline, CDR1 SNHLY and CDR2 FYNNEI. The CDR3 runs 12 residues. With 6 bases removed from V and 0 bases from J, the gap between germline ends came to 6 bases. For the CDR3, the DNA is TGTGCCAGCAGGCGGGACTCCTACGAGCAGTACTTC. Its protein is CASRRDSYEQYF.

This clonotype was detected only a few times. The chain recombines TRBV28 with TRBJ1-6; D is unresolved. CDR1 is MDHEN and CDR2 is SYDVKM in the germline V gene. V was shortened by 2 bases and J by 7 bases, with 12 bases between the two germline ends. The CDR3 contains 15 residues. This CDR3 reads CASSLRPERNSPLHF. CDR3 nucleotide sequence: TGTGCCAGCAGTTTAAGGCCAGAACGAAATTCACCCCTCCACTTT. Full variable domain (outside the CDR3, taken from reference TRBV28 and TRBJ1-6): DVKVTQSSRYLVKRTGEKVFLECVQDMDHENMFWYRQDPGLGLRLIYFSYDVKMKEKGDIPEGYSVSREKKERFSLILESASTNQTSMYLCASSLRPERNSPLHFGNGTRLTVT.

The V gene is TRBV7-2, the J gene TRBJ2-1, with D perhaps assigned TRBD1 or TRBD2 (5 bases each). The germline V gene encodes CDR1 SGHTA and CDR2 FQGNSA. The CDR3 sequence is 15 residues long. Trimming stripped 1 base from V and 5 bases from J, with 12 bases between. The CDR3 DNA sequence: TGTGCCAGCAGCTTAGGGCCCGGGACCAACAATGAGCAGTTCTTC. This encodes CASSLGPGTNNEQFF. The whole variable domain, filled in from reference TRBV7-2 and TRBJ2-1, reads GAGVSQSPSNKVTEKGKDVELRCDPISGHTALYWYRQSLGQGLEFLIYFQGNSAPDKSGLPSDRFSAERTGGSVSTLTIQRTQQEDSAVYLCASSLGPGTNNEQFFGPGTRLTVL.

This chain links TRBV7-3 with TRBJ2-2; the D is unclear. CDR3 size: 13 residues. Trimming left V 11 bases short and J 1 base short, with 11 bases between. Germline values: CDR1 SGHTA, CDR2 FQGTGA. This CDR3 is CAVRDGNTGELFF. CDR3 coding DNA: TGTGCCGTCCGAGACGGGAACACCGGGGAGCTGTTTTTT.

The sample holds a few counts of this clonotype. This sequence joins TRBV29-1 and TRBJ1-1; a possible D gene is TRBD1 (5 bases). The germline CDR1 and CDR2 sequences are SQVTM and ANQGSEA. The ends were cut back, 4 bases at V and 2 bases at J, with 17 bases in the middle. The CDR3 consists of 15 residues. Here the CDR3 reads CSVVGAPTSNTEAFF. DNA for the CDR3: TGCAGCGTTGTAGGGGCCCCGACCTCTAACACTGAAGCTTTCTTT.